This entry lists 8 T cell receptor beta chains sequenced from one sample in a study of technical replicates of blood from a few donors. Only in-frame clones appear in the TCRdb table, and some are missing; sequencing was by immunoSEQ multiplex PCR. The sample includes under 95,000 clones, 91% of them seen just once. Sequencing was carried out using T cells isolated from PBMCs. These receptors originate from a human donor in good health. Some clones in this sample may be carry-over from other donors' samples.

J is TRBJ1-3 and V is TRBV27, with 7 bases matching TRBD1. V shed 6 bases and J 4 bases; nucleotides not matched to a gene: 6. This CDR3 is built from 14 residues. The germline gives CDR1 MNHEY, CDR2 SMNVEV (reference sequence). This CDR3 is CASSPTGLGNTIYF. The CDR3 DNA is TGTGCCAGCAGCCCGACAGGGTTGGGAAACACCATATATTTT.

V and J are TRBV9 and TRBJ1-2; D may be TRBD1 (5 bases). The CDR3 has 14 amino acids. Trimming removed 4 bases from V and 11 bases from J, with 21 bases in between. Germline V gene sequence: CDR1 SGDLS, CDR2 YYNGEE. The DNA for the CDR3 is TGTGCCAGCAGCCTACAGGACCTCGGGGGGGTGTACACCTTC. Protein product: CASSLQDLGGVYTF.

In this sample, this clone turned up once. The chain combines TRBV6-1 with TRBJ2-7; 9 nucleotides match TRBD1. The germline CDR1 and CDR2 sequences are MNHNS and SASEGT. The CDR3 sequence is 14 residues long. After removal of 6 bases from V and 2 bases from J, the junction contained 5 bases not matched to a gene. The CDR3: CASSEGTGPYEQYF. CDR3 DNA: TGTGCCAGCAGCGAGGGGACAGGGCCCTACGAGCAGTACTTC.

The chain uses TRBV19 and TRBJ1-2; no definite D call. Germline V CDR1 and CDR2: LNHDA, SQIVND (reference sequence). This CDR3 contains 12 residues. V lost 11 bases and J 2 bases, leaving 12 bases between the germline ends. The CDR3: CAGSYRNYGYTF. In DNA form, the CDR3 reads TGTGCCGGCTCATACCGAAACTATGGCTACACCTTC.

The genes are TRBV6-5 and TRBJ1-2; 7 bases match TRBD1. The V gene's germline CDR1 is MNHEY and CDR2 SVGAGI. Trimming removed 5 bases from V and 7 bases from J; junction bases left unmatched: 7. The CDR3 is 13 amino acids. CDR3 in DNA: TGTGCCAGCAGTCCTGACAGGGTCGGTGGCTACACCTTC. Encoded protein: CASSPDRVGGYTF.

The genes are TRBV5-1 and TRBJ2-2; 7 nucleotides agree with TRBD1. There are 16 residues in the CDR3. The V segment lost 0 bases and the J segment 5 bases; nucleotides outside the gene matches: 7. Germline CDR1 and CDR2: SGHRS and YFSETQ. The CDR3 spells CASSLGVGQSTGELFF. The CDR3 DNA reads as TGCGCCAGCAGCTTGGGGGTGGGACAGTCAACCGGGGAGCTGTTTTTT.

This sequence joins TRBV21-1 and TRBJ2-5; the table's D call TRBD2 went unverified against the DNA. TRBV21-1 is a documented pseudogene. CDR3 size: 19 residues. In nucleotides, the CDR3 is TGTGCCAGCAGCACGATACTTCCTTTAGCTAGCAAAAAACAAGAGACCCAGTACTTC. It yields the protein CASSTILPLASKKQETQYF.

Note on this clone: At one end, the junction sequence differs from germline, possibly due to a read error. Other DNA sequences from this sample encode an identical CDR3 as well. The chain uses TRBV29-1 and TRBJ2-6; D ambiguous. CDR1 SQVTM and CDR2 ANQGSEA come from the germline V gene. The CDR3 totals 12 residues. CDR3 sequence (DNA): TGCAGCGTCTACTCTGGTGCCAACGTCCTGACTTTC. The encoded protein is CSVYSGANVLTF.